One sample yielded the 26 T cell receptor beta chains listed below, sequenced in a study of cytomegalovirus exposure and HLA in healthy donors. Libraries were prepared by immunoSEQ multiplex PCR; TCRdb keeps only in-frame clonotypes and omits some of them. The profile shows roughly 130,000 clones, around nine tenths of them singletons. Sequenced input: PBMCs. The receptors shown here come from a man aged 25-40 years in good health and CMV-seronegative.

The chain couples TRBV27 to TRBJ1-5; maybe TRBD1 (5 bases). Trimming shortened V by 6 bases and J by 7 bases, and 16 bases separated the two germline ends. Germline loops: CDR1 MNHEY, CDR2 SMNVEV (reference sequence). The CDR3 consists of 14 residues. The CDR3 spells CASSPRGPPQPQHF. The CDR3 DNA is TGTGCCAGCAGCCCGCGGGGACCTCCACAGCCCCAGCATTTT.

This chain connects TRBV4-1 to TRBJ2-3; TRBD2 agrees at 11 bases. This CDR3 region has 15 residues. Trimming at V came to 7 bases and at J to 2 bases, leaving 5 bases not matched to a gene. Germline loops: CDR1 MGHRA, CDR2 YSYEKL. The CDR3 loop reads CASTLAGGYTDTQYF. For the CDR3, the DNA is TGCGCCAGCACCCTAGCGGGAGGTTACACAGATACGCAGTATTTT.

V gene TRBV19 combines with J gene TRBJ1-1; 7 positions agree with TRBD1. There are 13 residues in the CDR3. The V gene's germline CDR1 is LNHDA and CDR2 SQIVND (reference sequence). The V and J ends lost 7 bases and 7 bases, in that order; junction bases with no gene match: 9. CDR3 protein: CASTLGRTGEAFF. The CDR3 bases are TGTGCCAGTACCCTTGGACGGACAGGTGAAGCTTTCTTT.

The table lists this clone with a count of one. This chain links TRBV5-6 with TRBJ2-5, with 10 positions matching TRBD2. V shed 0 bases and J 4 bases; nucleotides not matched to a gene: 6. In germline, CDR1 is SGHDT, CDR2 YYEEEE. CDR3 size: 16 residues. In nucleotides, the CDR3 is TGTGCCAGCAGCTTGGTACTGGCTAGCGGGAGAGAGACCCAGTACTTC. Its translation: CASSLVLASGRETQYF.

J is TRBJ2-5 and V is TRBV19; 15 bases line up with TRBD2. V lost 3 bases and J lost 5; bases outside the gene matches: 4. Germline assignment: CDR1 LNHDA and CDR2 SQIVND (reference sequence). The CDR3 contains 16 residues. The CDR3 region is CASSIGLAGGTETQYF. The CDR3 bases are TGTGCCAGTAGTATCGGACTAGCGGGAGGGACGGAGACCCAGTACTTC.

CDR3 DNA sequence: TGCGCCAGCAGCCAAGGAGCGGGAATCTCCTACAATGAGCAGTTCTTC. Residues: CASSQGAGISYNEQFF. This chain joins TRBV4-1 and TRBJ2-1, with 7 bases matching TRBD2. This CDR3 is built from 16 residues. The V gene end was trimmed by 1 base and the J gene end by 0 bases; junction bases not matched to a gene: 3. The germline V gene has CDR1 MGHRA and CDR2 YSYEKL.

The V call is TRBV5-1, the J call TRBJ1-1; possibly TRBD1 for D (6 bases). V was trimmed by 5 bases and J by 0 bases, leaving 14 bases between them. The CDR3 is 15 amino acids. Looked up from germline, CDR1 is SGHRS and CDR2 is YFSETQ. The CDR3 DNA reads TGCGCCAGCAGTATAACAGGGAAGTTGAACACTGAAGCTTTCTTT. It yields the protein CASSITGKLNTEAFF.

The table lists this clone with a few counts. The chain joins TRBV29-1 to TRBJ1-2, with a possible D match to TRBD1 (5 bases). Trimming removed 5 bases from V and 8 bases from J, with 12 bases in between. The CDR3 extends over 11 amino acids. The V gene's germline CDR1 is SQVTM and CDR2 ANQGSEA. The CDR3 nucleotides are TGCAGCGTTCTGGACACCACAGGCTACACCTTC. This gives the protein CSVLDTTGYTF.

This sequence joins TRBV7-9 and TRBJ2-7, with 10 bases fitting TRBD2. The CDR3 loop spans 16 amino acids. Trimming at V came to 9 bases and at J to 0 bases, leaving 11 bases not matched to a gene. Germline V gene lookup returns CDR1 SEHNR and CDR2 FQNEAQ (reference sequence). The CDR3: CASRGAAGGSSYEQYF. The CDR3 nucleotides are TGTGCCAGTAGGGGGGCAGCGGGAGGGAGCTCCTACGAGCAGTACTTC.

The DNA for the CDR3 is TGTGCCAGCAGCAAACAGCCAGGGCCCGAAGAGACCCAGTACTTC. It yields the protein CASSKQPGPEETQYF. The chain recombines TRBV21-1 with TRBJ2-5; TRBD1 is the table's D call, not checked against the DNA. TRBV21-1 is tagged as a pseudogene. The length of the CDR3 is 15 residues.

The chain joins TRBV29-1 to TRBJ2-7; 13 bases line up with TRBD2. The CDR3 covers 17 residues. Germline assignment: CDR1 SQVTM and CDR2 ANQGSEA. V gave up 6 bases and J gave up 0 bases; unmatched junction bases: 11. In nucleotides, the CDR3 is TGCAGCGTGGCCGGGACTAGCGGGATGAGCAGCTCCTACGAGCAGTACTTC. This encodes CSVAGTSGMSSSYEQYF.

The V call is TRBV6-1, the J call TRBJ1-1, with 8 positions matching TRBD1. The V and J ends lost 6 bases and 5 bases, in that order; junction bases with no gene match: 8. CDR1 MNHNS and CDR2 SASEGT come from the germline V gene. This CDR3 spans 14 amino acids. For the CDR3, the DNA is TGTGCCAGCAGGGTTGGACAGGGATCAACTGAAGCTTTCTTT. It is translated as CASRVGQGSTEAFF.

V and J are TRBV6-5 and TRBJ1-2, with a possible D match to TRBD1 (5 bases). From germline, CDR1 is MNHEY and CDR2 SVGAGI. The CDR3 spans 13 residues. Trimming took off 0 bases at V and 8 bases at J, with 10 bases between the two ends. The CDR3 is CASSYSDSRGYTF. The CDR3 DNA sequence: TGTGCCAGCAGTTACTCAGACAGTAGAGGCTACACCTTC.

The chain carries TRBV7-2 and TRBJ2-7, with 8 nucleotides matching TRBD1. The J segment lost 5 bases and the V segment lost 2 bases, leaving 8 bases of the junction unmatched. There are 15 residues in the CDR3. Per the germline V gene, CDR1 is SGHTA and CDR2 is FQGNSA. The CDR3 protein is CASSLPLPGGHEQYF. The CDR3 nucleotides read TGTGCCAGCAGCTTACCACTACCAGGGGGCCACGAGCAGTACTTC.

The V call is TRBV9, the J call TRBJ2-7; 7 bases map to TRBD1. The CDR3 spans 14 residues. V lost 1 base and J lost 3; bases outside the gene matches: 4. Germline CDR1 is SGDLS and CDR2 is YYNGEE. CDR3 amino acids: CASSVRTGHYEQYF. In DNA, the CDR3 is TGTGCCAGCAGCGTACGGACAGGACACTACGAGCAGTACTTC.

The rearrangement uses TRBV5-4 and TRBJ2-7; 11 bases match TRBD2. The CDR3 extends over 15 amino acids. V lost 4 bases to trimming and J lost 2 bases; unmatched junction nucleotides: 5. From germline, CDR1 is SGHNT and CDR2 YYREEE (reference sequence). The CDR3 spells CASSPGLAGAYEQYF. DNA for the CDR3: TGTGCCAGCAGCCCAGGACTAGCGGGCGCCTACGAGCAGTACTTC.

The rearrangement links TRBV15 to TRBJ1-2; D might be TRBD1 (5 bases). Germline V gives CDR1 LNHNV, CDR2 YYDKDF (reference sequence). The V and J ends lost 1 base and 4 bases respectively, with 10 bases between them. The CDR3 extends over 14 amino acids. CDR3: CATSRGGGLYGYTF. CDR3 DNA: TGTGCCACCAGCAGAGGGGGCGGCCTCTATGGCTACACCTTC.

The V and J genes are TRBV7-8 and TRBJ1-5, with D unclear. With 3 bases removed from V and 4 bases from J, the gap between germline ends came to 4 bases. Per the germline V gene, CDR1 is SGHVS and CDR2 is FQNEAQ. CDR3 length: 12 amino acids. CDR3 nucleotide sequence: TGTGCCAGCAGCTTCCAGAATCAGCCCCAGCATTTT. It specifies CASSFQNQPQHF.

The rearrangement joins TRBV5-1 to TRBJ2-2, with TRBD1 matching over 10 bases. V gave up 3 bases and J gave up 6 bases; unmatched junction bases: 11. Per germline, CDR1 SGHRS and CDR2 YFSETQ. CDR3 length: 17 residues. The CDR3 DNA reads as TGCGCCAGCAGCTGGGACAGGGGTACCGGGTTGGCCGGGGAGCTGTTTTTT. It yields the protein CASSWDRGTGLAGELFF.

The sample holds one count of this clone. This chain connects TRBV5-4 to TRBJ2-1; D possibly corresponds to TRBD1 (5 bases). CDR1 SGHNT and CDR2 YYREEE come from the germline V gene (reference sequence). The CDR3 has 13 amino acids. V gave up 4 bases and J gave up 2 bases, with 7 bases separating them. The CDR3, as DNA: TGTGCCAGCAGCCTCAGGGCCTACAATGAGCAGTTCTTC. The encoded protein is CASSLRAYNEQFF.

The gene calls are TRBV30 and TRBJ2-1; D is undetermined. Trimming left V 0 bases short and J 7 bases short, with 10 bases between. This CDR3 region has 13 residues. Germline CDR1 is GTSNPN and CDR2 is SVGIG (reference sequence). DNA for the CDR3: TGTGCCTGGAGTGTACAGACGGCAAATGAGCAGTTCTTC. It is translated as CAWSVQTANEQFF.

The V call is TRBV29-1, the J call TRBJ2-1; 9 nucleotides match TRBD2. V lost 5 bases, J lost 6 bases, and 2 bases stayed unmatched. This CDR3 spans 12 amino acids. Germline values: CDR1 SQVTM, CDR2 ANQGSEA. Here the CDR3 reads CSVQLAGNEQFF. CDR3 in DNA: TGCAGCGTTCAACTAGCGGGCAATGAGCAGTTCTTC.

The V call is TRBV11-2, the J call TRBJ2-3, with 7 bases that match TRBD1. Germline values: CDR1 SGHAT, CDR2 FQNNGV. This CDR3 region has 15 residues. Trimming removed 2 bases from V and 3 bases from J; junction bases left unmatched: 5. In DNA, the CDR3 is TGTGCCAGCAGCTTAAAAGGGGGCTGGACAGATACGCAGTATTTT. Its protein is CASSLKGGWTDTQYF.

The chain recombines TRBV19 with TRBJ2-7, with 12 bases fitting TRBD2. The CDR3 loop spans 19 amino acids. The ends lost 3 bases at V and 0 bases at J; junction bases unmatched: 12. Germline assignment: CDR1 LNHDA and CDR2 SQIVND (reference sequence). The CDR3 region is CASSILAGGRGPSSYEQYF. The DNA for the CDR3 is TGTGCCAGTAGTATCCTAGCGGGAGGGCGGGGCCCAAGCTCCTACGAGCAGTACTTC.

The V gene is TRBV18, the J gene TRBJ1-2; 7 bases agree with TRBD1. CDR1 KGHSH and CDR2 LQKENI come from the germline V gene. The CDR3 loop spans 15 amino acids. Trimming removed 2 bases from V and 4 bases from J; junction bases left unmatched: 7. CDR3 amino acids: CASSPFGGGGYGYTF. The DNA of the CDR3 is TGTGCCAGCTCACCATTTGGAGGGGGCGGCTATGGCTACACCTTC.

This chain joins TRBV4-1 and TRBJ1-1; D not certain. The CDR3 covers 14 residues. The germline gives CDR1 MGHRA, CDR2 YSYEKL. V was trimmed by 0 bases and J by 6 bases, leaving 11 bases between them. CDR3 protein: CASSQDPTRAEAFF. CDR3 in DNA: TGCGCCAGCAGCCAAGATCCGACGAGGGCTGAAGCTTTCTTT.